This is a list of T cell receptor beta chains from one sample in a study of T cells after yellow fever vaccination. TCRdb called the 5' RACE reads again in MiXCR, with one record for every CDR3 protein. The repertoire holds a few hundred thousand distinct CDR3 sequences, with 6.7% as singletons. The sequences come from CD4+ T cells sorted from PBMCs, collected on the day of the yellow fever booster vaccination. All receptors come from a man aged 30 to 45 who received the YFV17D yellow fever vaccine. Each CDR3 is given with its conserved first and last residue. D genes are given only for firm matches. Some rows mark clone size as missing; the rest say once, few, many or name a class of expanded clone.

size,J,D,V,DNA,CDR3
many,TRBJ1-1,-,TRBV5-1,TGCGCCAGCAGCTTGGAAGGGACGAACACTGAAGCTTTCTTT,CASSLEGTNTEAFF
many,TRBJ1-2,-,TRBV18,TGTGCCAGCTCACCAGGGACACTTTTGGGGTCTTATGGCTACACCTTC,CASSPGTLLGSYGYTF
many,TRBJ2-2,-,TRBV5-1,TGCGCCAGCGTCCGGTCCGAGAGAACCGGGGAGCTGTTTTTT,CASVRSERTGELFF
many,TRBJ2-5,-,TRBV12-3/TRBV12-4,TGTGCCAGCAGATTATTCACAGGGGAGGGAGAGACCCAGTACTTC,CASRLFTGEGETQYF
many,TRBJ1-6,TRBD1,TRBV12-3/TRBV12-4,TGTGCCAGCAAAGCAGGGGGTTTCGGTTCACCCCTCCACTTT,CASKAGGFGSPLHF
few,TRBJ2-5,TRBD2,TRBV29-1,TGCAGCGGGACTAGCGGGAGTCAGACCCAGTACTTC,CSGTSGSQTQYF
-,TRBJ2-3,-,TRBV5-4,TGTGCCAGCAGCGCCCGGGACTTCGGCACAGATACGCAGTATTTT,CASSARDFGTDTQYF
-,TRBJ1-5,-,TRBV7-8,TGTGCCAGCAGCCGGCTTTCGGGGGGTGGCAATCAGCCCCAGCATTTT,CASSRLSGGGNQPQHF
-,TRBJ2-1,TRBD1,TRBV28,TGTGCCAGCACCGATCCACGGGACAGGGATAGCAATGAGCAGTTCTTC,CASTDPRDRDSNEQFF
few,TRBJ1-5,-,TRBV5-1,TGCGCCAGCAGATTAGGAGGAAGCAATCAGCCCCAGCATTTT,CASRLGGSNQPQHF
few,TRBJ2-1,-,TRBV7-7,TGTGCCAGCAGCTTAAATAGCGTCAATGAGCAGTTCTTC,CASSLNSVNEQFF
few,TRBJ2-5,-,TRBV3-1,TGTGCCAGCAGCCAAGATGTAGAGACCCAGTACTTC,CASSQDVETQYF
few,TRBJ2-6,TRBD1,TRBV20-1,TGCAGTGCTAGCCCCCCGGGACAGGGCCTGATATCTGGGGCCAACGTCCTGACTTTC,CSASPPGQGLISGANVLTF
-,TRBJ2-5,-,TRBV5-1,TGCGCCAGCAGCTTGGCCCAGACCCAGTACTTC,CASSLAQTQYF
many,TRBJ2-5,-,TRBV7-9,TGTGCCAGCAGCTTAGGCTCGGGCCAAGAGACCCAGTACTTC,CASSLGSGQETQYF
many,TRBJ2-1,-,TRBV7-2,TGTGCCAGCAGCCCCTCGAGGTCGTCCTACAATGAGCAGTTCTTC,CASSPSRSSYNEQFF
few,TRBJ2-7,-,TRBV29-1,TGCAGCGTTGAAGGCCATTTGGGAGGCGAGCAGTACTTC,CSVEGHLGGEQYF
few,TRBJ2-7,TRBD2,TRBV29-1,TGCAGCGTTGTGCGGGAGTCCGAGCAGTACTTC,CSVVRESEQYF
-,TRBJ2-7,-,TRBV7-2,TGTGCCAGCAGCAGGGACGGAGTGTCCTACGAGCAGTACTTC,CASSRDGVSYEQYF
-,TRBJ1-1,-,TRBV11-2,TGTGCCAGCAGTTTTATCGACATGACGAACACTGAAGCTTTCTTT,CASSFIDMTNTEAFF
many,TRBJ2-3,-,TRBV4-3,TGCGCCAGCACCTCAACCCCTTCCGATACGCAGTATTTT,CASTSTPSDTQYF
many,TRBJ1-6,-,TRBV7-2,TGTGCCAGCGGGGGGCACTCCTATAATTCACCCCTCCACTTT,CASGGHSYNSPLHF
many,TRBJ2-3,-,TRBV29-1,TGCAGCGTTGCGGGCGGAGGCACAGATACGCAGTATTTT,CSVAGGGTDTQYF
few,TRBJ1-1,TRBD1,TRBV6-2/TRBV6-3,TGTGCCAGCAGATTTCAAGCCGGGACAGTCAACACTGAAGCTTTCTTT,CASRFQAGTVNTEAFF
-,TRBJ2-3,-,TRBV20-1,TGCAGTGCTAGAGAGGGGTACACAGATACGCAGTATTTT,CSAREGYTDTQYF
-,TRBJ2-5,-,TRBV12-3/TRBV12-4,TGTGCCACAGGACAGACCCAAGAGACCCAGTACTTC,CATGQTQETQYF
many,TRBJ2-7,-,TRBV5-5,TGTGCCAGCAGCGCCCGAGACGGATACTACGAGCAGTACTTC,CASSARDGYYEQYF
few,TRBJ1-2,-,TRBV7-3,TGTGCCAGCAGCTTAGGTGTTAGGGGGGGCTCAGCTGGCTACACCTTC,CASSLGVRGGSAGYTF
-,TRBJ2-1,-,TRBV7-2,TGTCCCAGCAGCTTAGGTGGTAGCTCATACAATGAGCAGTTCTTC,CPSSLGGSSYNEQFF
many,TRBJ1-4,-,TRBV10-2,TGCGCCAGCAGCCACCGGCCAACTAATGAAAAACTGTTTTTT,CASSHRPTNEKLFF
many,TRBJ2-7,-,TRBV2,TGTGCCAGCAGGGACCCCGCGAATACCCCCCTCCGGGGGGAGCAGTACTTC,CASRDPANTPLRGEQYF
-,TRBJ1-1,-,TRBV5-1,TGCGCCAGCAGAGGGGTCACTGAAGCTTTCTTT,CASRGVTEAFF
few,TRBJ1-2,-,TRBV7-2,TGTGCCAGCAGCCCTCCGGACCCAGTCGGCGGCTACACCTTC,CASSPPDPVGGYTF
many,TRBJ2-3,-,TRBV7-2,TGTGCCAGCAGCCCTATAGGGGCAGCAGATACGCAGTATTTT,CASSPIGAADTQYF
few,TRBJ2-7,TRBD1,TRBV14,TGTGCCAGCAGCCTAACCGGGACAGGGGGCTTGTCGTACTTC,CASSLTGTGGLSYF
-,TRBJ2-1,TRBD2,TRBV5-1,TGCGCCAGCAGCCCGAGCGGGAGGGTCTCCTACAATGAGCAGTTCTTC,CASSPSGRVSYNEQFF
-,TRBJ2-1,-,TRBV7-9,TGTGCCAGCAGCGTTTCGCAGGGGCACAATGAGCAGTTCTTC,CASSVSQGHNEQFF
many,TRBJ2-5,TRBD1,TRBV24-1,TGTGCCACCAGTGACCGGACAGGGGGCCAAGAGACCCAGTACTTC,CATSDRTGGQETQYF
many,TRBJ2-2,TRBD1,TRBV7-6,TGTGCCAGCAGCTTAGTAGGGCAGGGGGCGAACACCGGGGAGCTGTTTTTT,CASSLVGQGANTGELFF
-,TRBJ1-5,-,TRBV18,TGTGCCAGCTCACCACCGTCAGGGCTTCAGCCCCAGCATTTT,CASSPPSGLQPQHF
few,TRBJ2-1,-,TRBV2,TGTGCCAGCAGGGAGGGGCGGGCCCCCCATGAGCAGTTCTTC,CASREGRAPHEQFF
many,TRBJ2-1,TRBD1,TRBV20-1,TGCAGTGCACTTACACAGGGGGATGAGCAGTTCTTC,CSALTQGDEQFF
few,TRBJ2-5,TRBD2,TRBV11-3,TGTGCCAGCAGCGCAGGACTAGCGGGAGGACGAGAGACCCAGTACTTC,CASSAGLAGGRETQYF
many,TRBJ1-4,-,TRBV29-1,TGCAGCGTGGCAGCTAATGAAAAACTGTTTTTT,CSVAANEKLFF
many,TRBJ1-1,-,TRBV7-9,TGTGCCAGCCTTAGCTATGGGCAGGCGAACACTGAAGCTTTCTTT,CASLSYGQANTEAFF
many,TRBJ2-3,-,TRBV4-3,TGCGCCAGCAGCCAAGGACACCAGGGGAAAAGCACAGATACGCAGTATTTT,CASSQGHQGKSTDTQYF
few,TRBJ2-3,TRBD2,TRBV20-1,TGCAGTGCTAGACTCGCTAGCGGGAGTACAGATACGCAGTATTTT,CSARLASGSTDTQYF
few,TRBJ2-5,-,TRBV5-1,TGCGCCAGCAGCGCCCAGGGGAGGGGGCCTGAGACCCAGTACTTC,CASSAQGRGPETQYF
few,TRBJ2-1,TRBD2,TRBV29-1,TGCAGCGTTCCTAGACTAGCGGGAGTAGTCAATGAGCAGTTCTTC,CSVPRLAGVVNEQFF
-,TRBJ2-2,TRBD2,TRBV10-3,TGTGCCATCAGTGAAACTAGCGGGAGGGCGAACACCGGGGAGCTGTTTTTT,CAISETSGRANTGELFF
many,TRBJ1-3,-,TRBV6-1,TGTGCCAGCAGTGCGGACAGCAGAAACACCATATATTTT,CASSADSRNTIYF
few,TRBJ2-2,TRBD2,TRBV12-3/TRBV12-4,TGTGCCAGCTGCCCTCCCAGGAGCGGGATCTCCTCGAACACCGGGGAGCTGTTTTTT,CASCPPRSGISSNTGELFF
many,TRBJ2-7,TRBD2,TRBV5-1,TGCGCCAGCATGGCGGGAGCATCCTACGAGCAGTACTTC,CASMAGASYEQYF
-,TRBJ2-1,-,TRBV7-3,TGTGCCAGCAGCTTAATCGGAGCGCGTGAGCAGTTCTTC,CASSLIGAREQFF
few,TRBJ2-7,-,TRBV12-3/TRBV12-4,TGTGCCAGCAGTCTCGGGGGGCGTGGAGAGCAGTACTTC,CASSLGGRGEQYF